The 26 T cell receptor beta chains presented below share a single source sample, sequenced in a study of blood T cell repertoires in COVID-19. The data were produced by immunoSEQ multiplex PCR, yet TCRdb's version contains in-frame clones alone and is incomplete. The sample carries about 170,000 clones, more than 65% recorded once. The sample taken for sequencing was peripheral blood. Receptors were obtained from a human donor with acute or convalescent COVID-19. The donor label of this sample is uncertain.

V gene TRBV6-5 combines with J gene TRBJ1-5, with a tentative D call TRBD1 (5 bases). Looked up from germline, CDR1 is MNHEY and CDR2 is SVGAGI. The CDR3 is made up of 14 amino acids. Trimming cost V 5 bases and J 5 bases, with 13 bases left between them. The CDR3 loop reads CASSPDSPHQPQHF. Here the CDR3 DNA reads TGTGCCAGCAGTCCTGACAGTCCACATCAGCCCCAGCATTTT.

In DNA, the CDR3 is TGTGCCAGTAGCTCTACGGGACAGGGGTATGGCTACACCTTC. Translated, it gives CASSSTGQGYGYTF. The V call is TRBV19, the J call TRBJ1-2, with 10 bases fitting TRBD1. V was pared by 6 bases and J by 5 bases, with 6 bases of the junction left unmatched. CDR1 and CDR2 from the germline V gene are LNHDA and SQIVND (reference sequence). The CDR3 length is 14 residues.

This clone was seen once. The chain has TRBV9 and TRBJ1-5; the match to TRBD1 covers 7 bases. The CDR3 is made up of 14 amino acids. Germline CDR1 is SGDLS and CDR2 is YYNGEE. V trimming: 0 bases; J trimming: 9 bases; junction bases outside the gene matches: 6. The CDR3 reads CASSVDVRTGPQHF. The DNA of the CDR3 is TGTGCCAGCAGCGTAGACGTTCGGACAGGGCCCCAGCATTTT.

V usage is TRBV5-1 and J usage is TRBJ1-1; the D gene is possibly TRBD1 (6 bases). The CDR3 is 13 amino acids. V gave up 2 bases and J gave up 8 bases, with 13 bases separating them. Germline loops: CDR1 SGHRS, CDR2 YFSETQ. Here the CDR3 reads CASSLPGQPEAFF. The CDR3 region has the DNA TGCGCCAGCAGCTTACCAGGACAGCCAGAAGCTTTCTTT.

This CDR3 reads CSVDTSGIDEQFF. The CDR3 DNA is TGCAGCGTGGACACTAGCGGGATCGATGAGCAGTTCTTC. J is TRBJ2-1 and V is TRBV29-1, with 10 positions matching TRBD2. The CDR3 length is 13 residues. J lost 8 bases, V lost 6 bases, and 7 bases had no gene match. Germline V gives CDR1 SQVTM, CDR2 ANQGSEA.

The chain carries TRBV30 and TRBJ2-7, with D possibly matching TRBD1 (5 bases). CDR3 length: 13 residues. Germline assignment: CDR1 GTSNPN and CDR2 SVGIG (reference sequence). Deletions cut 0 bases from V and 2 bases from J, with 8 bases between. The CDR3 sequence: CAWSVRGAYEQYF. The DNA for the CDR3 is TGTGCCTGGAGTGTTAGGGGCGCCTACGAGCAGTACTTC.

This sequence joins TRBV7-9 and TRBJ1-3; D may be TRBD1 (6 bases). The CDR3 is 15 amino acids. Germline values: CDR1 SEHNR, CDR2 FQNEAQ (reference sequence). V shed 5 bases and J shed 0 bases, with 11 bases lying between them. The CDR3 sequence: CASSATGHSGNTIYF. The CDR3, as DNA: TGTGCCAGCAGCGCAACAGGGCACTCTGGAAACACCATATATTTT.

This clone was found a few times. The chain is built from TRBV5-1 and TRBJ1-2; 10 bases match TRBD1. Germline V gives CDR1 SGHRS, CDR2 YFSETQ. This CDR3 has 15 amino acids. Trimming at V came to 2 bases and at J to 5 bases, leaving 6 bases not matched to a gene. The CDR3 DNA follows: TGCGCCAGCAGCTTTGGACAGGGGGTGCATTATGGCTACACCTTC. Its protein product is CASSFGQGVHYGYTF.

The V and J genes are TRBV5-1 and TRBJ2-7, with TRBD2 matching over 7 bases. V gave up 2 bases and J gave up 3 bases; unmatched junction bases: 2. The CDR3 length is 13 residues. In germline, CDR1 is SGHRS, CDR2 YFSETQ. CDR3 sequence (DNA): TGCGCCAGCAGCTTCACGGGAGGCTACGAGCAGTACTTC. Translation: CASSFTGGYEQYF.

This clone was counted a few times. The chain joins TRBV11-2 to TRBJ1-4; 12 bases are a match to TRBD1. The V and J ends lost 5 bases and 5 bases, in that order; junction bases with no gene match: 9. This CDR3 is 17 amino acids long. From germline, CDR1 is SGHAT and CDR2 FQNNGV. The CDR3 protein is CASSPGTGGKKNEKLFF. CDR3 DNA sequence: TGTGCCAGCAGCCCCGGGACAGGGGGCAAAAAGAATGAAAAACTGTTTTTT.

As for this clone: This sample includes further DNA sequences coding for the same CDR3. The V and J genes are TRBV6-5 and TRBJ1-2; TRBD1 agrees at 12 bases. CDR3 length equals 14 residues. J was trimmed by 8 bases and V by 6 bases; bases with no gene match: 7. The germline gives CDR1 MNHEY, CDR2 SVGAGI. CDR3 sequence reads: CASRAGTGGGGYTF. CDR3 sequence (DNA): TGTGCCAGCAGGGCCGGGACAGGGGGCGGCGGCTACACCTTC.

This clone was observed a few times. The rearrangement uses TRBV7-2 and TRBJ1-2; 8 nucleotides agree with TRBD1. CDR3 size: 16 residues. Germline CDR1 is SGHTA and CDR2 is FQGNSA. V shed 1 base, J shed 4 bases, and the junction held 8 bases outside the gene matches. For the CDR3, the DNA is TGTGCCAGCAGCTTAGTTTCAGGGGGCGAGGGCTATGGCTACACCTTC. This sequence encodes CASSLVSGGEGYGYTF.

The rearrangement links TRBV27 to TRBJ1-5; 12 bases align to TRBD1. The CDR3 extends over 18 amino acids. With 5 bases clipped from V and 7 bases from J, the junction kept 15 bases outside the gene matches. Germline CDR1 and CDR2: MNHEY and SMNVEV (reference sequence). This CDR3 reads CASSPTGTGGLLGQPQHF. The CDR3 bases are TGTGCCAGCAGTCCCACCGGGACAGGGGGCCTATTAGGGCAGCCCCAGCATTTT.

The chain has TRBV28 and TRBJ1-2, with TRBD1 matching over 9 bases. CDR3 size: 12 residues. V lost 6 bases and J lost 8; bases outside the gene matches: 4. Looked up from germline, CDR1 is MDHEN and CDR2 is SYDVKM. The CDR3 nucleotides are TGTGCCAGCAGACAGACAGGGGGAGGCTACACCTTC. This codes for CASRQTGGGYTF.

This clone was found a few times. The CDR3 is CASSENRIGDEQYF. The CDR3 coding sequence is TGTGCCAGCAGTGAAAACCGGATAGGGGATGAGCAGTACTTC. This chain uses TRBV6-1 with TRBJ2-7; maybe TRBD1 (5 bases). Per the germline V gene, CDR1 is MNHNS and CDR2 is SASEGT. This CDR3 is built from 14 residues. Trimming took off 2 bases at V and 7 bases at J, with 15 bases between the two ends.

This clone was found a few times. This chain uses TRBV11-2 with TRBJ1-4; TRBD1 aligns across 10 bases. The CDR3 length is 15 residues. V trimming: 5 bases; J trimming: 8 bases; junction bases outside the gene matches: 8. Germline CDR1 SGHAT, CDR2 FQNNGV. The CDR3 here is CASSPVPGQGEKLFF. The CDR3 DNA is TGTGCCAGCAGCCCCGTCCCGGGACAGGGGGAAAAACTGTTTTTT.

The rearrangement uses TRBV18 and TRBJ2-7; 8 bases agree with TRBD2. The CDR3 is 14 residues long. Germline CDR1 reads KGHSH; CDR2 reads LQKENI. J lost 7 bases, V lost 2 bases, and 7 bases had no gene match. The CDR3 here is CASSPDQREREQYF. The DNA of the CDR3 is TGTGCCAGCTCACCAGACCAGCGGGAGCGAGAGCAGTACTTC.

This chain joins TRBV6-5 and TRBJ1-1; a possible D gene is TRBD1 (5 bases). V was pared by 8 bases and J by 0 bases, with 16 bases between. Germline CDR1 MNHEY, CDR2 SVGAGI. This CDR3 is built from 15 residues. The CDR3, as DNA: TGTGCCAGCTCGGGGGGGAGCCTGATGAACACTGAAGCTTTCTTT. Amino acid sequence: CASSGGSLMNTEAFF.

The genes are TRBV11-2 and TRBJ2-7; 12 nucleotides line up with TRBD2. The CDR3 sequence is 18 residues long. The V and J ends lost 5 bases and 0 bases, in that order; junction bases with no gene match: 11. In germline, CDR1 is SGHAT, CDR2 FQNNGV. The CDR3 bases are TGTGCCAGCAGCGCCGGGACTAGCGGGTTCCTAAGCTCCTACGAGCAGTACTTC. This gives the protein CASSAGTSGFLSSYEQYF.

This rearrangement joins TRBV10-2 to TRBJ2-3; 9 bases map to TRBD2. Germline V lookup: CDR1 WSHSY, CDR2 SAAADI. This CDR3 is 16 amino acids long. The V gene end was trimmed by 8 bases and the J gene end by 4 bases; junction bases not matched to a gene: 13. The DNA of the CDR3 is TGCGCCAGCGCAAAAGAGGCGGGGGGGACCTCAGATACGCAGTATTTT. As protein: CASAKEAGGTSDTQYF.

V gene TRBV6-1 combines with J gene TRBJ1-6; D ambiguous. The CDR3 runs 15 residues. Between the trimmed V and J ends, which lost 0 bases and 5 bases, there was a span of 8 bases. Germline-derived CDR1 and CDR2 are MNHNS and SASEGT. DNA of the CDR3: TGTGCCAGCAGTGAAGCGCGGATGAATAATTCACCCCTCCACTTT. Encoded protein: CASSEARMNNSPLHF.

The chain carries TRBV13 and TRBJ2-1, with D possibly being TRBD2 (7 bases). Between the trimmed V and J ends, which lost 0 bases and 9 bases, there was a span of 15 bases. Germline V gene data show CDR1 as PRHDT and CDR2 as FYEKMQ (reference sequence). The CDR3 is 15 amino acids. The CDR3, as DNA: TGTGCCAGCAGCTTAGGAGGTGGGGGGGCAGTTGAGCAGTTCTTC. This sequence encodes CASSLGGGGAVEQFF.

The CDR3 nucleotides read TGCAGCGCTGGGAGAGCTAACTATGGCTACACCTTC. Protein product: CSAGRANYGYTF. The genes are TRBV29-1 and TRBJ1-2; no clear D gene. The ends were cut back, 7 bases at V and 0 bases at J, with 9 bases in the middle. The CDR3 covers 12 residues. Germline V gene data show CDR1 as SQVTM and CDR2 as ANQGSEA.

The chain uses TRBV7-2 and TRBJ2-3; D is undetermined. This CDR3 has 12 amino acids. V lost 5 bases and J lost 0, with 3 bases in between. Per germline, CDR1 SGHTA and CDR2 FQGNSA. Here the CDR3 DNA reads TGTGCCAGCAGCACAAGCACAGATACGCAGTATTTT. Translating it yields CASSTSTDTQYF. Full variable domain (rest looked up from reference TRBV7-2 and TRBJ2-3): GAGVSQSPSNKVTEKGKDVELRCDPISGHTALYWYRQSLGQGLEFLIYFQGNSAPDKSGLPSDRFSAERTGGSVSTLTIQRTQQEDSAVYLCASSTSTDTQYFGPGTRLTVL.

V and J are TRBV5-6 and TRBJ2-3, with D possibly TRBD1 on 5 matching bases. The CDR3 runs 16 residues. Germline lookup yields CDR1 SGHDT and CDR2 YYEEEE. The V and J ends lost 1 base and 2 bases respectively, with 14 bases between them. Here the CDR3 reads CASSLNRQGFTDTQYF. The CDR3 DNA reads as TGTGCCAGCAGCTTGAATAGGCAGGGATTCACAGATACGCAGTATTTT. Drawing the rest from reference TRBV5-6 and TRBJ2-3, the complete variable domain is DAGVTQSPTHLIKTRGQQVTLRCSPKSGHDTVSWYQQALGQGPQFIFQYYEEEERQRGNFPDRFSGHQFPNYSSELNVNALLLGDSALYLCASSLNRQGFTDTQYFGPGTRLTVL.

J is TRBJ1-1 and V is TRBV3-1 (or the pseudogene TRBV3-2), with 7 bases lining up with TRBD1. J lost 7 bases, V lost 4 bases, and 9 bases had no gene match. From germline, CDR1 is LGHDT and CDR2 YNNKEL (reference sequence). The CDR3 spans 14 residues. CDR3 sequence (DNA): TGTGCCAGCAGCCTCGACAGGGCACGGGGTGAAGCTTTCTTT. Translated: CASSLDRARGEAFF.